The 5 T cell receptor beta chains below all came from one sample that was sequenced in a study of control samples from healthy donors and cancer patients. The repertoire was sequenced with immunoSEQ multiplex PCR; TCRdb's copy has only in-frame clones and lacks some. Of 190,000 or so clones listed, over 80% are singletons. Sequences were obtained from blood. The receptors shown here come from a man aged 18 to 35 in good health.

The V gene is TRBV30, the J gene TRBJ2-5, with D possibly being TRBD2 (6 bases). Germline CDR1 reads GTSNPN; CDR2 reads SVGIG (reference sequence). V dropped 2 bases and J dropped 0 bases, with 10 bases sitting between them. The length of the CDR3 is 14 residues. CDR3 region: CAWSIGDYQETQYF. CDR3 coding DNA: TGTGCCTGGAGTATAGGGGACTACCAAGAGACCCAGTACTTC.

The chain joins TRBV6-5 to TRBJ2-5; perhaps TRBD1 as D (6 bases). The CDR3 has 14 residues. Germline assignment: CDR1 MNHEY and CDR2 SVGAGI. V lost 5 bases, J lost 5 bases, and 15 bases lay in between. The CDR3 sequence: CASSLTGTYETQYF. The CDR3 DNA reads TGTGCCAGCAGTCTTACCGGGACATACGAGACCCAGTACTTC.

This clone is a singleton in its sample. V gene TRBV18 combines with J gene TRBJ1-6; D gene ambiguous. CDR3 size: 15 residues. The V gene lost 0 bases and the J gene lost 7 bases, with 10 bases spanning the gap. The germline V gene encodes CDR1 KGHSH and CDR2 LQKENI. CDR3 protein: CASSPPLASNSPLHF. The DNA for the CDR3 is TGTGCCAGCTCACCACCGCTGGCCTCAAATTCACCCCTCCACTTT. The variable domain in full, completed from reference TRBV18 and TRBJ1-6, reads NAGVMQNPRHLVRRRGQEARLRCSPMKGHSHVYWYRQLPEEGLKFMVYLQKENIIDESGMPKERFSAEFPKEGPSILRIQQVVRGDSAAYFCASSPPLASNSPLHFGNGTRLTVT.

This chain connects TRBV7-2 to TRBJ2-2, with D hard to call. V was pared by 1 base and J by 2 bases, with 8 bases between. The germline V gene encodes CDR1 SGHTA and CDR2 FQGNSA. This CDR3 has 15 amino acids. In DNA form, the CDR3 reads TGTGCCAGCAGCTTAGACGCCAGAAACACCGGGGAGCTGTTTTTT. Translated, it gives CASSLDARNTGELFF.

V gene TRBV9 combines with J gene TRBJ2-5, with 9 bases that match TRBD1. The CDR3 has 15 amino acids. The trim removed 4 bases at V and 5 bases at J, leaving 9 bases unmatched. CDR1 is SGDLS and CDR2 is YYNGEE in the germline V gene. CDR3 coding DNA: TGTGCCAGCAGCCTCATGGGACAGGGTGGGGAGACCCAGTACTTC. As protein: CASSLMGQGGETQYF.